These 10 T cell receptor beta chains originate from one sample sequenced in a study of cytomegalovirus exposure and HLA in healthy donors. The PCR had 60 Vbeta and 13 Jbeta primers. Generated by immunoSEQ multiplex PCR, the TCRdb table keeps only in-frame clones and is missing some. The sample carries approximately 92,000 clones, more than 60% recorded once. The sequenced sample was PBMCs. The receptors were sampled from a man aged 45-60 years in good health and CMV-seropositive.

J is TRBJ1-1 and V is TRBV18, with TRBD1 identical over 7 bases. This CDR3 has 16 residues. The ends lost 0 bases at V and 2 bases at J; junction bases unmatched: 6. CDR1 and CDR2 from the germline V gene are KGHSH and LQKENI. CDR3 amino acids: CASSPPSRDSNTEAFF. CDR3 DNA: TGTGCCAGCTCACCACCGTCCAGGGACAGTAACACTGAAGCTTTCTTT.

The chain couples TRBV5-1 to TRBJ2-7, with D perhaps TRBD1 (6 bases). Germline V gene data show CDR1 as SGHRS and CDR2 as YFSETQ. This CDR3 spans 14 amino acids. Between the trimmed V and J ends, which lost 1 base and 6 bases, there was a span of 14 bases. DNA for the CDR3: TGCGCCAGCAGCTTGCAGGGGTCCGGACGCGAGCAGTACTTC. Translating it yields CASSLQGSGREQYF. The variable domain in full, completed from reference TRBV5-1 and TRBJ2-7, reads KAGVTQTPRYLIKTRGQQVTLSCSPISGHRSVSWYQQTPGQGLQFLFEYFSETQRNKGNFPGRFSGRQFSNSRSEMNVSTLELGDSALYLCASSLQGSGREQYFGPGTRLTVT.

Here the CDR3 reads CASSHPDRVETQYF. The CDR3 DNA is TGCGCCAGCAGCCACCCGGACAGGGTTGAGACCCAGTACTTC. The chain combines TRBV4-1 with TRBJ2-5; 8 bases align to TRBD1. Germline V lookup: CDR1 MGHRA, CDR2 YSYEKL. CDR3 length equals 14 residues. Losses at the gene ends were 3 bases for V and 5 bases for J; bases not matched to a gene: 5.

This clone was counted a few times. The CDR3 is CASSQEAGYGYTF. The CDR3 region has the DNA TGCGCCAGCAGCCAGGAGGCGGGCTATGGCTACACCTTC. The rearrangement joins TRBV4-1 to TRBJ1-2; D remains unclear. Trimming took 3 bases from V and 4 from J, leaving 9 bases between them. CDR3 size: 13 residues. Germline V CDR1 and CDR2: MGHRA, YSYEKL.

V and J are TRBV5-4 and TRBJ2-1; 11 bases fit TRBD2. J lost 6 bases, V lost 4 bases, and 6 bases had no gene match. Per germline, CDR1 SGHNT and CDR2 YYREEE (reference sequence). This CDR3 comprises 15 residues. The CDR3 DNA reads TGTGCCAGCAGCGCGACTAGCGGGGCCCTCAATGAGCAGTTCTTC. As protein: CASSATSGALNEQFF.

The chain combines TRBV29-1 with TRBJ2-7, with TRBD2 as a possible D gene (5 bases). This CDR3 spans 14 amino acids. Germline V lookup: CDR1 SQVTM, CDR2 ANQGSEA. The V end was cut by 2 bases, the J end by 4 bases, with 15 bases between. CDR3 sequence (DNA): TGCAGCGTTGAATCACCGGGAAAGACTTACGAGCAGTACTTC. Its protein product is CSVESPGKTYEQYF.

The chain couples TRBV15 to TRBJ2-5; 9 bases map to TRBD2. The V and J ends lost 1 base and 2 bases, in that order; junction bases with no gene match: 2. The CDR3 is 15 residues long. Germline V gene data show CDR1 as LNHNV and CDR2 as YYDKDF (reference sequence). In DNA form, the CDR3 reads TGTGCCACCAGCAGAGGGGGACTAGCTCAAGAGACCCAGTACTTC. As protein: CATSRGGLAQETQYF.

This sequence joins TRBV5-1 and TRBJ2-5, with D possibly TRBD2 on 6 matching bases. V was cut by 0 bases and J by 5 bases, with 17 bases left in between. The CDR3 is 16 residues long. Germline CDR1 and CDR2: SGHRS and YFSETQ. CDR3: CASSLAYVGGGETQYF. CDR3 DNA: TGCGCCAGCAGCTTGGCTTATGTCGGGGGAGGTGAGACCCAGTACTTC.

This clone was seen once. This CDR3 reads CASSLGTGGFGYTF. The CDR3 region has the DNA TGTGCCAGCAGCTTAGGGACAGGGGGCTTTGGCTACACCTTC. The rearrangement links TRBV7-2 to TRBJ1-2, with TRBD1 identical over 11 bases. Germline V gene data show CDR1 as SGHTA and CDR2 as FQGNSA. The CDR3 has 14 amino acids. V lost 1 base, J lost 7 bases, and 2 bases stayed unmatched.

This clone occurred a few times. At one end, the junction sequence differs from germline, possibly due to a read error. This sequence joins TRBV9 and TRBJ1-5; maybe TRBD1 (6 bases). This CDR3 contains 14 residues. The germline V gene encodes CDR1 SGDLS and CDR2 YYNGEE. The CDR3 loop is CASSFTGSNQPQNF. The CDR3 nucleotides are TGTGCCAGCAGCTTTACAGGGAGCAATCAGCCCCAGAATTTT.